This T cell receptor beta chain came from a study of blood T cell repertoires in COVID-19. About the study: The study drew acute and convalescent COVID-19 samples from the United States, Italy and Spain. PBMCs, B-cell-depleted T cells, or T cells provided the cDNA or gDNA that made up the material.

Across roughly 25 US areas, participants ranged in age from about 18 to 100 years. This CDR3 is built from 16 residues. The ends lost 5 bases at V and 6 bases at J; junction bases unmatched: 10. Germline V gene data show CDR1 as SGHVS and CDR2 as FQNEAQ. Under the authors' procedure: Using reference gene primer amplification, nucleated cell counts were estimated. Sequencing used immunoSEQ multiplex PCR; TCRdb keeps in-frame clones, though not all of them. V and J calls and clone size come straight from that table; D and trimming were deduced from the DNA. The sample holds about 150,000 clones, 85% to 90% seen once.

The rearrangement joins TRBV7-8 to TRBJ2-2; 9 nucleotides line up with TRBD2. Material: PBMCs or T cells enriched from blood (not recorded which). This TCR was sampled from a woman aged 25-40 years with acute COVID-19. CDR3 DNA sequence: TGTGCCAGCAGCCAGCCGGGACTAGCCTCCGCCGGGGAGCTGTTTTTT. The encoded protein is CASSQPGLASAGELFF.